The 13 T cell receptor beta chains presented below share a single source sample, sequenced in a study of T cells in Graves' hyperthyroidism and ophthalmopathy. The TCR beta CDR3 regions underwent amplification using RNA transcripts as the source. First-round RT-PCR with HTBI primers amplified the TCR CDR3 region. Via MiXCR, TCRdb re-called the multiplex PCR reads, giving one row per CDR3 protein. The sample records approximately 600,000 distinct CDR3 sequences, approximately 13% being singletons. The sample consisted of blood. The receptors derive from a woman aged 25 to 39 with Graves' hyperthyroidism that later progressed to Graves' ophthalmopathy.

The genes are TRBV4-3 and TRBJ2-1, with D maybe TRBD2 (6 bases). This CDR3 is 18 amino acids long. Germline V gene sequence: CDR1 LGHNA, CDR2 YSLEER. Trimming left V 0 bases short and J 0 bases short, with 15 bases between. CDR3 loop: CASSQDLIPAGSYNEQFF. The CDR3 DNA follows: TGCGCCAGCAGCCAAGATCTTATCCCAGCGGGCTCCTACAATGAGCAGTTCTTC.

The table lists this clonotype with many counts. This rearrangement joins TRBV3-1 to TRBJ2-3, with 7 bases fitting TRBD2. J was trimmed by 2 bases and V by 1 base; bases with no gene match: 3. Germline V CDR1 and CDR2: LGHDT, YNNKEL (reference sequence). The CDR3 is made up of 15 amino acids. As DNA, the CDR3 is TGTGCCAGCAGCCAAGGAACTAGCGTCACAGATACGCAGTATTTT. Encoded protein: CASSQGTSVTDTQYF.

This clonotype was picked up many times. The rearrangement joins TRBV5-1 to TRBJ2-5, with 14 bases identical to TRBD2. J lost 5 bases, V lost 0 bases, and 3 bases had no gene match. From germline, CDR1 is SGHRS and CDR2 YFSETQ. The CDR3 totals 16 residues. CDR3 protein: CASSLGGLAGVETQYF. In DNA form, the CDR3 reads TGCGCCAGCAGCTTGGGGGGACTAGCGGGAGTTGAGACCCAGTACTTC.

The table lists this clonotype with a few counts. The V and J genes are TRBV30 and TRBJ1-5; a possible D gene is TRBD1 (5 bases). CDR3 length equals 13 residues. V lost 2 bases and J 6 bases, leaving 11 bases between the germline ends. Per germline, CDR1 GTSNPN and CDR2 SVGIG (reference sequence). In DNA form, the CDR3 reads TGTGCCTGGAGTATACAAGGGGTTCAGCCCCAGCATTTT. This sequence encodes CAWSIQGVQPQHF.

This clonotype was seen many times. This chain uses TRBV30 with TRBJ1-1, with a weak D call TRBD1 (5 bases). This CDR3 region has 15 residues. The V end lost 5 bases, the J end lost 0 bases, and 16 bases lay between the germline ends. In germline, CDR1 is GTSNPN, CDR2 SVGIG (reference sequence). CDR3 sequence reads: CAWGPGPIMNTEAFF. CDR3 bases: TGTGCCTGGGGCCCGGGACCCATCATGAACACTGAAGCTTTCTTT. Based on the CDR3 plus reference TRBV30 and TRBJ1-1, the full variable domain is SQTIHQWPATLVQPVGSPLSLECTVEGTSNPNLYWYRQAAGRGLQLLFYSVGIGQISSEVPQNLSASRPQDRQFILSSKKLLLSDSGFYLCAWGPGPIMNTEAFFGQGTRLTVV.

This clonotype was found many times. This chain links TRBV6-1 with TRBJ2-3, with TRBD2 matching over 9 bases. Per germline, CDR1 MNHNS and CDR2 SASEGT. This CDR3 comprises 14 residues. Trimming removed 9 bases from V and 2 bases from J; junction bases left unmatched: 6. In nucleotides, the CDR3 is TGTGCCAGTCGTGCGGGAGGGGACACAGATACGCAGTATTTT. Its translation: CASRAGGDTDTQYF.

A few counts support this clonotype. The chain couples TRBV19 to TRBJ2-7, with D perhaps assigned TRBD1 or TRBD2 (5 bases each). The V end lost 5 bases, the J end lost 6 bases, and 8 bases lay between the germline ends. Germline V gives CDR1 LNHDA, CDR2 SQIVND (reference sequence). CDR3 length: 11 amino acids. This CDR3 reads CASSEGFEQYF. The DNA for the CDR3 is TGTGCCAGTAGTGAGGGGTTCGAGCAGTACTTC.

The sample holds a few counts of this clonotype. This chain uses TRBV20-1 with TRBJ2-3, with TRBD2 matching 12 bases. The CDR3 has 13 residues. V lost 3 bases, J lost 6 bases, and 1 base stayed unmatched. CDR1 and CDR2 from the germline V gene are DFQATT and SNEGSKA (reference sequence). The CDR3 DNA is TGCAGTGCTAGGACTAGCGGGAGTGATACGCAGTATTTT. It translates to CSARTSGSDTQYF.

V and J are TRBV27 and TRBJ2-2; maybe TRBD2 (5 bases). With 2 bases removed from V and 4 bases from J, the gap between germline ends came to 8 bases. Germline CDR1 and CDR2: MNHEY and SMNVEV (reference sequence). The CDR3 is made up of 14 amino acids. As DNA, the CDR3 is TGTGCCAGCAGTTTACGAGGGCCCACCGGGGAGCTGTTTTTT. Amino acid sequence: CASSLRGPTGELFF.

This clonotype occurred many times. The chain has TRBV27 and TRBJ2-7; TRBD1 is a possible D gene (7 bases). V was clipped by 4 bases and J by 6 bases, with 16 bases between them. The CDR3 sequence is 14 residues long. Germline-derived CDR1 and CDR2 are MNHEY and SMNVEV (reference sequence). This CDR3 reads CASSSPSRGAEQYF. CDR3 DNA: TGTGCCAGCAGTTCCCCAAGCAGGGGGGCCGAGCAGTACTTC.

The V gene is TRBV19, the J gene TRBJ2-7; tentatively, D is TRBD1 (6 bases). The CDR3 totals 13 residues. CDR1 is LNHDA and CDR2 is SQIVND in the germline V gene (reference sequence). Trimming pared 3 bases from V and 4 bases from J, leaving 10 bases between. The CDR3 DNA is TGTGCCAGTAGTATTGACAGGAGGTACGAGCAGTACTTC. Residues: CASSIDRRYEQYF.

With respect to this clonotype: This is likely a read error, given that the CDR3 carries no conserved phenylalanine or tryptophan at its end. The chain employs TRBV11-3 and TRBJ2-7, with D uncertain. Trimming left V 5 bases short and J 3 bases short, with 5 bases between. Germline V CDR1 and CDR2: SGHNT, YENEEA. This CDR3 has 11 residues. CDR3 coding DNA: TGTGCCAGCAGCACCTACTACGAGCAGTACCTC. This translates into CASSTYYEQYL.

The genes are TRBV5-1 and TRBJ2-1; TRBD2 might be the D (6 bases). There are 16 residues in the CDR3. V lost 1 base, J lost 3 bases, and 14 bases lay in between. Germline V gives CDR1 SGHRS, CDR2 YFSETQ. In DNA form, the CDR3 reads TGCGCCAGCAGCTTGAACGGGAGAGAGGGCTACAATGAGCAGTTCTTC. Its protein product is CASSLNGREGYNEQFF. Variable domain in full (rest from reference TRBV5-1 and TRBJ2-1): KAGVTQTPRYLIKTRGQQVTLSCSPISGHRSVSWYQQTPGQGLQFLFEYFSETQRNKGNFPGRFSGRQFSNSRSEMNVSTLELGDSALYLCASSLNGREGYNEQFFGPGTRLTVL.